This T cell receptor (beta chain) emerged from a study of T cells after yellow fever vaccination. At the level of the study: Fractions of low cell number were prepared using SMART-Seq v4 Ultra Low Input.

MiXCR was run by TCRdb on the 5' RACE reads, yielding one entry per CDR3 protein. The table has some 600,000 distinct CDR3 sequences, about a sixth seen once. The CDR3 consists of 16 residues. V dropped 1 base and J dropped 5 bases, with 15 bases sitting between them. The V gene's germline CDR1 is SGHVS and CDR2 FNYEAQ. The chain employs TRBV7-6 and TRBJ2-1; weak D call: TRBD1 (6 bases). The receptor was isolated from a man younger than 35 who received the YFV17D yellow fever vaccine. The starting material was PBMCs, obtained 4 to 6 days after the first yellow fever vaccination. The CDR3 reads CASSLVTGQGHNEQFF. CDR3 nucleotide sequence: TGTGCCAGCAGCTTAGTGACAGGCCAGGGTCACAATGAGCAGTTCTTC.